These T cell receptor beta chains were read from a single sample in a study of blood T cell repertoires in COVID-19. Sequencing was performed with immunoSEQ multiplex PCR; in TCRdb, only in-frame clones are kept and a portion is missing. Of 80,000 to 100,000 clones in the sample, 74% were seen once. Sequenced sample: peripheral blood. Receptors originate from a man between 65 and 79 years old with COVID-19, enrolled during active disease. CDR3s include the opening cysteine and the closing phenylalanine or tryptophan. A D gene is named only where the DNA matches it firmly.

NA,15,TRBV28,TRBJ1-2,CASSSDTQTNYGYTF
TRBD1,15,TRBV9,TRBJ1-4,CASSEGTGGNEKLFF
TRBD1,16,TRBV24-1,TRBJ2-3,CATSDSGQGGTDTQYF
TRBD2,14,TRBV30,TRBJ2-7,CASGTSGSWYEQYF
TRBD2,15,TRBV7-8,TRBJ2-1,CASSLLREAYNEQFF
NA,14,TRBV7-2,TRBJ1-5,CASSLRSGNQPQHF
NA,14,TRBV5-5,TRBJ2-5,CASRPHSYQETQYF
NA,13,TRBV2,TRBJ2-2,CASRWTETGELFF
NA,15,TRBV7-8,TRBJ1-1,CASSPTGTLNTEAFF
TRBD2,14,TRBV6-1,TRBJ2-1,CASSEELAAWNVLF
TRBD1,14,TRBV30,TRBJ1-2,CAWSVSGGFYGYTF
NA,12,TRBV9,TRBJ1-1,CASRGDLTEAFF
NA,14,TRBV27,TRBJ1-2,CASSFTVSSYGYTF
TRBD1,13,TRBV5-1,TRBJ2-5,CASSGTGQETQYF
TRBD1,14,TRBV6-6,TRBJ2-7,CASSLDRSSYEQYF
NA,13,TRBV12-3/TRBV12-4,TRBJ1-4,CASTTGLNEKLFF
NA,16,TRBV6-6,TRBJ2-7,CASSYSGGAGGYEQYF
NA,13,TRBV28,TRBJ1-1,CASSFTWSDEAFF
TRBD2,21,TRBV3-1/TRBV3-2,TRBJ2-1,CASSQAPGDRGLAGVHYEQFF
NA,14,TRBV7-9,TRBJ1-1,CASSLSRLNTEAFF
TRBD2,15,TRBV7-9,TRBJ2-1,CAGEGGTSGMNEQFF
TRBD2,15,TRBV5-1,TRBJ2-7,CASSPGVSGSYEQYF
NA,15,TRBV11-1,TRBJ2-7,CASSPQGGSSYEQYF
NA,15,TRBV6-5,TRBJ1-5,CASRVQAPSNQPQHF